What follows is one T cell receptor beta chain and its context. Its antigen remains unidentified. At the DNA level, this CDR3 is encoded by other sequences in the same sample as well. Only in-frame clones appear in the TCRdb table, and some are missing; sequencing was by immunoSEQ multiplex PCR. The repertoire consists of more than 120,000 clones, with around 90% occurring once and the leading ten covering just over 8.5%. A roughly 120-subject validation cohort, separate from the roughly 680-subject first cohort, supplied the donors. Germline V lookup: CDR1 SNHLY, CDR2 FYNNEI. Trimming took off 2 bases at V and 8 bases at J, with 9 bases between the two ends. The CDR3 runs to 12 residues. This record comes from a study of cytomegalovirus exposure and HLA in healthy donors. Study-wide results and limits: Most TCR sequences showed up rarely, but some public TCRs showed up in many donors. According to reports, the classifier identified cytomegalovirus status with high specificity and sensitivity. Specificity of three CMV-associated chains for CMV antigens was verified in vitro.

The receptor was derived from a young man in good health and CMV-seropositive. V is TRBV2 and J is TRBJ1-1; the D is unclear. The sample taken for sequencing was PBMCs. The CDR3 reads CASSEQAGEAFF. In nucleotides, the CDR3 is TGTGCCAGCAGTGAACAGGCAGGCGAAGCTTTCTTT.